This is a list of T cell receptor beta chains from one sample in a study of blood T cell repertoires in COVID-19. The method was immunoSEQ multiplex PCR; TCRdb's version includes in-frame clones alone and lacks a portion of them. The sample records about 270,000 clones, less than 90% being singletons. Sequenced input: PBMCs or T cells enriched from blood (not recorded which). These receptors all stem from a woman in her forties or fifties who had recovered from COVID-19. The CDR3 runs from the conserved cysteine through the conserved F or W. A D gene is named only where the DNA matches it firmly. For some rows the clone size is stated as once, few or many, or as a class when expanded; others skip it.

TGTGCCAGCAGCTCATTAGACAGTAGCAATCAGCCCCAGCATTTT,CASSSLDSSNQPQHF,few,TRBJ1-5,-,TRBV7-9
TGTGCCAGTAGCCCAAACCAAGGACAGGCAGAAGGAGCTTTCTTT,CASSPNQGQAEGAFF,-,TRBJ1-1,TRBD1,TRBV19
TGCGCCAGCAGCCTGGTCGAGGGCGAGACCCAGTACTTC,CASSLVEGETQYF,-,TRBJ2-5,-,TRBV5-1
TGTGCCAGTAGTATGGGGCGGGAGTTGACTTACGAGCAGTACTTC,CASSMGRELTYEQYF,-,TRBJ2-7,TRBD2,TRBV19
TGTGCCAGCTCACCAGCGGCTAGCGGGGAGCTGTTTTTT,CASSPAASGELFF,-,TRBJ2-2,-,TRBV18
TGTGCCACCAGTGACCAGACTAGCGGGAGGGCCCAAGAGACCCAGTACTTC,CATSDQTSGRAQETQYF,-,TRBJ2-5,TRBD2,TRBV24-1
TGTGCCAGCAGCTTAACTTTGACTTCGGGAGAGCAGTACTTC,CASSLTLTSGEQYF,few,TRBJ2-7,-,TRBV7-3
TGTGCCAGCAGCTCATACGGGATCACAGATACGCAGTATTTT,CASSSYGITDTQYF,-,TRBJ2-3,-,TRBV7-2
TGTGCCAGCAGTTTATACGCGGGAGCGCGATACGAGCAGTACTTC,CASSLYAGARYEQYF,-,TRBJ2-7,TRBD2,TRBV28
TGTGCCAGCAGCTACAGCGGACAGGGGAACACTGAAGCTTTCTTT,CASSYSGQGNTEAFF,few,TRBJ1-1,TRBD1,TRBV7-2
TGTGCCAGCTCACCACCGACGGGTCGGGATGGCTACACCTTC,CASSPPTGRDGYTF,-,TRBJ1-2,-,TRBV18
TGTGCCAGCAGCTCCGGACTAGGCAACATTCAGTACTTC,CASSSGLGNIQYF,-,TRBJ2-4,TRBD2,TRBV11-2
TGTGCCAGCAGCTTGTTAGGTTTGGCGGAAGAGACCCAGTACTTC,CASSLLGLAEETQYF,once,TRBJ2-5,-,TRBV5-6
TGTGCCTGGACCCCAGGGGCAGGGCTCGAGCAGTACTTC,CAWTPGAGLEQYF,-,TRBJ2-7,-,TRBV30
TGTGCCAGAAGCTCCTTCTATGGCTACACCTTC,CARSSFYGYTF,-,TRBJ1-2,-,TRBV5-3
TGTGCCAGCAGCCCTAGGGGCGGAATGACCTACGAGCAGTACTTC,CASSPRGGMTYEQYF,few,TRBJ2-7,-,TRBV11-2
TGTGCCTGGACCAGACAGGGACCGAACACTGAAGCTTTCTTT,CAWTRQGPNTEAFF,-,TRBJ1-1,TRBD1,TRBV30
TGTGCCAGCAGTTTACTTTACAACCCCCAGCATTTT,CASSLLYNPQHF,-,TRBJ1-5,-,TRBV28
TGTGCCAGCAGTGTCACAGGGTCTGGGGCCAACGTCCTGACTTTC,CASSVTGSGANVLTF,-,TRBJ2-6,-,TRBV25-1
TGTGCCAGCAGCCAAAGACGATCTAGTGGCAATCAGCCCCAGCATTTT,CASSQRRSSGNQPQHF,-,TRBJ1-5,-,TRBV28
TGTGCCAGCAGCTTACCGGGACTGTTCTACGAGCAGTACTTC,CASSLPGLFYEQYF,-,TRBJ2-7,-,TRBV5-6
TGTGCCAGTAGTAGCGCTGGGGCGGTTTTATTTGACACCGGGGAGCTGTTTTTT,CASSSAGAVLFDTGELFF,-,TRBJ2-2,-,TRBV19
TGTGCCAGCAGCTCTAACCGGGACTCCCCCACCGGGGAGCTGTTTTTT,CASSSNRDSPTGELFF,-,TRBJ2-2,-,TRBV7-6
TGTGCCAGCAGTCTAATAGCGGGAGGCAGCTCCTACGAGCAGTACTTC,CASSLIAGGSSYEQYF,-,TRBJ2-7,TRBD2,TRBV6-2/TRBV6-3
TGTGCCAGCAGCTTACTAGCGGGCAGTCGGGAGCAGTACTTC,CASSLLAGSREQYF,-,TRBJ2-7,TRBD2,TRBV7-9